This passage covers 14 T cell receptor beta chains from one sample sequenced in a study of beta chain features in type 1 diabetes (dated 2018 in TCRdb). What these receptors recognize is not known. General findings and caveats noted by the study authors: In all four CD4+ subsets, TCRB CDR3 length was moderately but significantly shorter in type 1 diabetes patients.

Library preparation used the immunoSEQ multiplex PCR assay. The High Capacity cDNA Reverse Transcription Kit was used to reverse transcribe all of the isolated RNA, meaning that expressed TCRB transcripts were what got sequenced. What TCRdb holds here is the immuneACCESS table cut down to in-frame rearrangements. Part of the clones is not present; checked against another copy, under half of the missing clones reflect an unresolved V gene, and the others are unexplained. The sample has approximately 50,000 clones on record, over 40% of them singletons. Jointly, the top ten make up roughly 1.4% of the sample. The sample consisted of Tregs from blood. The sample's cell subset or site label, decoded: regulatory CD4+ T cells. These receptors came from a man younger than 40 with type 1 diabetes.

V is TRBV2 and J is TRBJ2-2; 7 nucleotides align to TRBD2. Germline V gene lookup returns CDR1 SNHLY and CDR2 FYNNEI. After removal of 7 bases from V and 6 bases from J, the junction contained 5 bases not matched to a gene. The CDR3 is made up of 13 amino acids. CDR3 bases: TGTGCCAGCATTAGGGAGGGCGCCGGGGAGCTGTTTTTT. Encoded protein: CASIREGAGELFF. Full variable domain (rest looked up from reference TRBV2 and TRBJ2-2): EPEVTQTPSHQVTQMGQEVILRCVPISNHLYFYWYRQILGQKVEFLVSFYNNEISEKSEIFDDQFSVERPDGSNFTLKIRSTKLEDSAMYFCASIREGAGELFFGEGSRLTVL.

The chain couples TRBV7-2 to TRBJ2-1, with 9 bases lining up with TRBD2. CDR1 is SGHTA, CDR2 FQGNSA, per germline. The CDR3 loop spans 16 amino acids. Trimming removed 0 bases from V and 9 bases from J; junction bases left unmatched: 9. In DNA form, the CDR3 reads TGTGCCAGCAGCTTAGCTCGCGGGAGGGCCTCGGGTGAGCAGTTCTTC. It translates to CASSLARGRASGEQFF.

CDR3 protein: CASTGQNTGELFF. In nucleotides, the CDR3 is TGTGCCAGCACAGGACAGAACACCGGGGAGCTGTTTTTT. This chain uses TRBV27 with TRBJ2-2; D perhaps matches TRBD1 (5 bases). CDR1 is MNHEY and CDR2 is SMNVEV in the germline V gene (reference sequence). V gave up 7 bases and J gave up 1 base, with 7 bases separating them. This CDR3 comprises 13 residues.

The J gene is TRBJ1-5, the V gene TRBV28, with D unresolved. V was trimmed by 9 bases and J by 2 bases, leaving 26 bases between them. Germline V gene data show CDR1 as MDHEN and CDR2 as SYDVKM. The CDR3 extends over 18 amino acids. CDR3 sequence reads: CASKSSGLPKEGNQPQHF. The CDR3 DNA reads TGTGCCAGTAAGAGCTCGGGCCTCCCAAAGGAGGGCAATCAGCCCCAGCATTTT.

This clone was recorded a few times. J is TRBJ2-1 and V is TRBV19; 10 nucleotides align to TRBD1. Germline V CDR1 and CDR2: LNHDA, SQIVND (reference sequence). V trimming: 4 bases; J trimming: 9 bases; junction bases outside the gene matches: 9. The CDR3 loop spans 15 amino acids. The CDR3 DNA follows: TGTGCCAGTAGTACAGGACAGGGGGGGATCAGTGAGCAGTTCTTC. Its protein product is CASSTGQGGISEQFF.

The chain combines TRBV4-3 with TRBJ2-1; 10 bases fit TRBD2. Germline values: CDR1 LGHNA, CDR2 YSLEER. The CDR3 spans 19 residues. V shed 0 bases, J shed 0 bases, and the junction held 8 bases outside the gene matches. The DNA of the CDR3 is TGCGCCAGCAGCCAAGAATCTAGCGGGAGCTCAGCCTCCTACAATGAGCAGTTCTTC. Translated, it gives CASSQESSGSSASYNEQFF.

This clone is a singleton in its sample. The rearrangement joins TRBV27 to TRBJ2-1, with 14 positions matching TRBD2. CDR3 length: 19 amino acids. Germline CDR1 and CDR2: MNHEY and SMNVEV (reference sequence). Trimming at V came to 3 bases and at J to 0 bases, leaving 7 bases not matched to a gene. In nucleotides, the CDR3 is TGTGCCAGCAGTTTTGGACTAGCGGGAGGACGGAGCTCCTACAATGAGCAGTTCTTC. Protein product: CASSFGLAGGRSSYNEQFF.

The chain has TRBV5-6 and TRBJ1-3; 9 nucleotides match TRBD1. Losses at the gene ends were 0 bases for V and 4 bases for J; bases not matched to a gene: 5. In germline, CDR1 is SGHDT, CDR2 YYEEEE. This CDR3 has 16 amino acids. CDR3 sequence: CASSLVTGGSGNTIYF. DNA for the CDR3: TGTGCCAGCAGCTTGGTTACAGGGGGCTCCGGAAACACCATATATTTT.

This rearrangement joins TRBV19 to TRBJ1-1, with D unclear. CDR1 and CDR2 from the germline V gene are LNHDA and SQIVND (reference sequence). The CDR3 covers 13 residues. The V end lost 8 bases, the J end lost 1 base, and 11 bases lay between the germline ends. The CDR3 region is CASRSRWNTEAFF. Here the CDR3 DNA reads TGTGCCAGTCGCAGTCGATGGAACACTGAAGCTTTCTTT.

The chain recombines TRBV29-1 with TRBJ2-1, with a tentative D call TRBD2 (6 bases). This CDR3 spans 13 amino acids. V shed 3 bases and J shed 6 bases, with 12 bases lying between them. CDR1 and CDR2 (germline): SQVTM, ANQGSEA. CDR3 region: CSVDGSMGNEQFF. For the CDR3, the DNA is TGCAGCGTTGACGGGAGTATGGGCAATGAGCAGTTCTTC.

This chain uses TRBV2 with TRBJ1-1; no definite D call. CDR3 length: 14 amino acids. Trimming took off 3 bases at V and 1 base at J, with 9 bases between the two ends. Germline loops: CDR1 SNHLY, CDR2 FYNNEI. CDR3 in DNA: TGTGCCAGCAGTGACCCGGGAACGAACACTGAAGCTTTCTTT. Residues: CASSDPGTNTEAFF.

The chain joins TRBV15 to TRBJ1-2; D is ambiguous. Trimming stripped 0 bases from V and 8 bases from J, with 10 bases between. This CDR3 is built from 13 residues. CDR1 is LNHNV and CDR2 is YYDKDF in the germline V gene (reference sequence). The CDR3 DNA reads TGTGCCACCAGCAGAGAGCGGATTGGGGGCTACACCTTC. Its translation: CATSRERIGGYTF.

This clone was observed once. This chain joins TRBV5-6 and TRBJ1-2; 7 nucleotides line up with TRBD1. Per the germline V gene, CDR1 is SGHDT and CDR2 is YYEEEE. CDR3 size: 14 residues. V lost 0 bases, J lost 7 bases, and 6 bases stayed unmatched. CDR3 region: CASSLVSGGRGYTF. Here the CDR3 DNA reads TGTGCCAGCAGCTTGGTGTCAGGGGGACGTGGCTACACCTTC.

This rearrangement joins TRBV6-5 to TRBJ1-1, with 7 positions matching TRBD1. The CDR3 covers 15 residues. Per the germline V gene, CDR1 is MNHEY and CDR2 is SVGAGI. With 6 bases clipped from V and 9 bases from J, the junction kept 16 bases outside the gene matches. DNA of the CDR3: TGTGCCAGCAGCAGAACCGGGACAGCAAACTTTAAAGCTTTCTTT. Translated: CASSRTGTANFKAFF.